The T cell receptor (beta chain) described here comes from a study of glioma-infiltrating T cells after dendritic cell vaccination. Sample time point: after dendritic cell vaccination, including at tumor progression/relapse. Assay used: immunoSEQ multiplex PCR; TCRdb lists only in-frame clones, some missing. Of some 58,000 clones in the sample, approximately 81% are singletons; the top ten hold more than 8.5%. Germline V gene sequence: CDR1 SQVTM, CDR2 ANQGSEA. The CDR3 has 14 amino acids. V lost 3 bases to trimming and J lost 8 bases, with 16 bases between them. The chain joins TRBV29-1 to TRBJ1-4; D gene uncertain. This specimen consisted of blood, obtained after dendritic cell vaccination. The receptor's source is a human donor with glioblastoma. The CDR3 spells CSVDRTGKKEKLFF. DNA of the CDR3: TGCAGCGTTGACCGAACGGGGAAAAAAGAAAAACTGTTTTTT.